These 13 T cell receptor beta chains came from one sample sequenced in a study of T-cell reconstitution after alpha-beta-depleted transplantation in children. Molecular barcoding with unique molecular identifiers was used for the TCRbeta library. TCRdb itself ran the PCR reads through MiXCR, one entry per CDR3 protein. The top ten hold roughly 4.8% of the sample, which has roughly 790,000 distinct CDR3 sequences, approximately 15% seen once. The starting material was PBMCs, mostly from graft donor cells, obtained 360 days after TCRalphabeta/CD19-depleted stem cell transplant. The receptors were gathered from a male patient younger than 18 who had a stem cell transplant for acute lymphoblastic leukemia, so the T cells may come from the graft donor.

This chain joins TRBV12-3 or TRBV12-4 and TRBJ2-3; 7 nucleotides align to TRBD2. The CDR3 covers 17 residues. V trimming: 6 bases; J trimming: 2 bases; junction bases outside the gene matches: 14. The CDR3 is CASSLRGASGSTDTQYF. CDR3 nucleotide sequence: TGTGCCAGCAGCCTCCGAGGGGCTAGCGGTTCCACAGATACGCAGTATTTT.

This clonotype was found many times. The chain carries TRBV29-1 and TRBJ2-2, with D possibly matching TRBD2 (6 bases). V was cut by 4 bases and J by 1 base, with 10 bases left in between. This CDR3 region has 14 residues. The germline V gene encodes CDR1 SQVTM and CDR2 ANQGSEA. In DNA form, the CDR3 reads TGCAGCGTTGCGCGGGAATTGAACACCGGGGAGCTGTTTTTT. Protein product: CSVARELNTGELFF.

V gene TRBV27 combines with J gene TRBJ1-5; TRBD1 aligns across 9 bases. CDR1 MNHEY and CDR2 SMNVEV come from the germline V gene (reference sequence). Trimming removed 5 bases from V and 7 bases from J; junction bases left unmatched: 9. This CDR3 comprises 15 residues. CDR3 coding DNA: TGTGCCAGCAGTGATACAGGGGGCCTATGGCAGCCCCAGCATTTT. This translates into CASSDTGGLWQPQHF.

This clonotype was picked up a small number of times. The chain carries TRBV10-3 and TRBJ2-7, with 10 bases that match TRBD2. Looked up from germline, CDR1 is ENHRY and CDR2 is SYGVKD. Trimming at V came to 3 bases and at J to 7 bases, leaving 9 bases not matched to a gene. The CDR3 contains 15 residues. CDR3 in DNA: TGTGCCATCAGTGATACGAGCGGGAGGGGCAGAGAGCAGTACTTC. Protein: CAISDTSGRGREQYF.

This clonotype was picked up a small number of times. The genes are TRBV7-6 and TRBJ2-5; 7 nucleotides align to TRBD2. From germline, CDR1 is SGHVS and CDR2 FNYEAQ. After removal of 1 base from V and 2 bases from J, the junction contained 10 bases not matched to a gene. CDR3 length: 17 residues. CDR3 loop: CASSLGLSGIAQETQYF. In DNA form, the CDR3 reads TGTGCCAGCAGCTTAGGGCTCAGCGGGATAGCTCAAGAGACCCAGTACTTC.

This clonotype was recorded at least ten times. The chain joins TRBV14 to TRBJ2-6; perhaps D is TRBD1 or TRBD2 (5 bases each). The ends were cut back, 0 bases at V and 4 bases at J, with 19 bases in the middle. Germline CDR1 and CDR2: SGHDN and FVKESK. This CDR3 comprises 19 residues. CDR3 bases: TGTGCCAGCAGCCAAGAACACCTTGCCCTTCGGGGCGGGGCCAACGTCCTGACTTTC. This sequence encodes CASSQEHLALRGGANVLTF.

This clonotype was seen more than once but under ten times. The rearrangement joins TRBV19 to TRBJ2-7; tentative D call: TRBD1 (6 bases). The germline V gene has CDR1 LNHDA and CDR2 SQIVND (reference sequence). Trimming took off 3 bases at V and 3 bases at J, with 12 bases between the two ends. CDR3 length equals 14 residues. The CDR3 here is CASSMAGQFYEQYF. In nucleotides, the CDR3 is TGTGCCAGTAGTATGGCCGGACAGTTCTACGAGCAGTACTTC.

The chain combines TRBV10-1 with TRBJ2-7; tentative D call: TRBD1 (5 bases). The CDR3 extends over 15 amino acids. V was shortened by 6 bases and J by 7 bases, with 22 bases between the two germline ends. Germline values: CDR1 WNHNN, CDR2 SYGVQD (reference sequence). The CDR3 nucleotides read TGCGCCAGCAGCGATGGGGCCGTCCCCCTTGGTGAGCAGTACTTC. Residues: CASSDGAVPLGEQYF.

The chain employs TRBV12-3 or TRBV12-4 and TRBJ1-5; D not resolved. This CDR3 spans 15 amino acids. V gave up 3 bases and J gave up 5 bases, with 14 bases separating them. The CDR3 coding sequence is TGTGCCAGCAGTTTGGCCGGGAGCCCTTATCAGCCCCAGCATTTT. Its protein is CASSLAGSPYQPQHF.

The J gene is TRBJ2-7, the V gene TRBV11-1; 12 positions match TRBD2. Germline CDR1 is SGHAT and CDR2 is FQDESV (reference sequence). J lost 0 bases, V lost 0 bases, and 6 bases had no gene match. This CDR3 comprises 18 residues. The CDR3 region is CASSLALAGGLSSYEQYF. The CDR3, as DNA: TGTGCCAGCAGCTTAGCTCTAGCGGGAGGGCTAAGCTCCTACGAGCAGTACTTC.

This clonotype was counted only a few times. The V and J genes are TRBV20-1 and TRBJ2-1; TRBD2 is a possible D gene (6 bases). Germline V lookup: CDR1 DFQATT, CDR2 SNEGSKA (reference sequence). Trimming took 6 bases from V and 3 from J, leaving 18 bases between them. This CDR3 has 15 amino acids. This CDR3 is CSASGWDSGYNEQFF. The CDR3 DNA is TGCAGTGCCAGCGGGTGGGATAGTGGCTACAATGAGCAGTTCTTC.

This clonotype was observed a few times. The CDR3 reads CASSATSFNYEQYF. CDR3 DNA sequence: TGCGCCAGCAGCGCGACTAGCTTCAACTACGAGCAGTACTTC. The V gene is TRBV5-1, the J gene TRBJ2-7; 7 positions match TRBD2. Germline trimming cut 4 bases from V and 3 bases from J; bases unmatched to any gene: 7. This CDR3 has 14 amino acids. CDR1 is SGHRS and CDR2 is YFSETQ in the germline V gene.

This rearrangement joins TRBV5-1 to TRBJ2-3; D not certain. This CDR3 contains 14 residues. The germline V gene has CDR1 SGHRS and CDR2 YFSETQ. With 0 bases removed from V and 4 bases from J, the gap between germline ends came to 9 bases. CDR3 DNA sequence: TGCGCCAGCAGCTTGGAAGGGTACGCAGATACGCAGTATTTT. Translating it yields CASSLEGYADTQYF.